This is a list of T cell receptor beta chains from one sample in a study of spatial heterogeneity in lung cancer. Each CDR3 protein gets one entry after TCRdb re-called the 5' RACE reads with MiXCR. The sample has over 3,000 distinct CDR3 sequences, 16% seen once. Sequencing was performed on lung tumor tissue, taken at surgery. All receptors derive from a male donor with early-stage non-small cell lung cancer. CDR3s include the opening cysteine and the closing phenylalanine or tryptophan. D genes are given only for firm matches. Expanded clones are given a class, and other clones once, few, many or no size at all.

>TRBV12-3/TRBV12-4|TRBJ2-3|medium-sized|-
TGTGCCAGCAGTTGGGTGGCAGGAGCGCAGTATTTT
CASSWVAGAQYF
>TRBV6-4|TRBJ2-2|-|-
TGTGCCAGCAGTCTCGGGACGAACACCGGGGAGCTGTTTTTT
CASSLGTNTGELFF
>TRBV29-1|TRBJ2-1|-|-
TGCAGCGTAGAGCTTCCTAATGAGCAGTTCTTC
CSVELPNEQFF
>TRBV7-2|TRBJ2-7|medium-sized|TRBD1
TGTGCCAGCAGCTTAGGTAGGACAGGGGTAGCCGAGCAGTACTTC
CASSLGRTGVAEQYF
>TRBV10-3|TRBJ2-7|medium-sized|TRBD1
TGTGCCATCAACCGGGACAGGGCATCCTACGAGCAGTACTTC
CAINRDRASYEQYF
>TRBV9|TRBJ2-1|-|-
TGTGCCAGCAGCGTATCCCCCTCCTCTTACTACAATGAGCAGTTCTTC
CASSVSPSSYYNEQFF
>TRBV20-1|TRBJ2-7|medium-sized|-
TGCAGTGCTAGAGATTCCGGGAACGGCTACGAGCAGTACTTC
CSARDSGNGYEQYF
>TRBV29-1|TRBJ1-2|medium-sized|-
TGCAGCGTTGTGGTGGGGGCCGACTATGGCTACACCTTC
CSVVVGADYGYTF
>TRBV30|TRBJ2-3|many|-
TGTGCCTGGGAAGAACAGGGTCAGGGGTTCACAGATACGCAGTATTTT
CAWEEQGQGFTDTQYF
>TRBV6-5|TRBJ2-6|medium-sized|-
TGTGCCAGCAGTTACTCTGGGCAGGACAGCTCTGGGGCCAACGTCCTGACTTTC
CASSYSGQDSSGANVLTF
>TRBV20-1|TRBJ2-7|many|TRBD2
TGCAGTGCTCACCTGACTAGCGGGCGAGGGGTGTACTACGAGCAGTACTTC
CSAHLTSGRGVYYEQYF
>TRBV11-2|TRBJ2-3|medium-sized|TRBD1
TGTGCCAGCAGCCCGGACAGGGGCCGAGATACGCAGTATTTT
CASSPDRGRDTQYF
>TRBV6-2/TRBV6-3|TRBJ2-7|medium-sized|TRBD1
TGTGCCAGCAGTTACGAGACAGGGGCCTACGAGCAGTACTTC
CASSYETGAYEQYF
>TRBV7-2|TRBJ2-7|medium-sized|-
TGTGCCAGCAGCACAACGGGGGTCGGGGAGCAGTACTTC
CASSTTGVGEQYF
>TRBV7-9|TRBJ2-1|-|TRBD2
TGTGCCAGCAGCTCAGGGACTAGCGGGTACAATGAGCAGTTCTTC
CASSSGTSGYNEQFF
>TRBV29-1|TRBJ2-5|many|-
TGCAGCGTAGCAAGGATACAACAAGAGACCCAGTACTTC
CSVARIQQETQYF
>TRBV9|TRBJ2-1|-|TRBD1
TGTGCCAGCAGCCTACGGACAGGGCACAATGAGCAGTTCTTC
CASSLRTGHNEQFF
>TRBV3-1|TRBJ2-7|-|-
TGTGCCAGCAGCCACTCGACGGACTTCTACGAGCAGTACTTC
CASSHSTDFYEQYF